This is a list of T cell receptor beta chains from one sample in a study of glioma-infiltrating T cells. TCRdb reanalysed the multiplex PCR reads using MiXCR and keeps one entry per CDR3 protein. The data contain more than 95,000 distinct CDR3 sequences, around 28% of them seen just once; the ten biggest clones take up 35% to 55%. The sequenced sample consisted of glioma tissue, nonneoplastic brain tissue, or PBMCs (not recorded which). The receptors come from a human donor with low-grade glioma or glioblastoma, undergoing nonglioma brain surgery, or in good health (not recorded which). Each CDR3 is given with its conserved first and last residue. Each record gives: clone size, V gene, D gene, J gene, CDR3 DNA, CDR3 protein. The D gene is left open where the match is weak. Not all rows give a size; the values are once, few, many and, for expanded clones, a class.

size: many
V: TRBV7-2
D: NA
J: TRBJ2-5
DNA: TGTGCCAGCAGCTTAGTACTAGCAGAGACCCAGTACTTC
CDR3: CASSLVLAETQYF

size: NA
V: TRBV5-1
D: NA
J: TRBJ1-1
DNA: TGCGCCAGCGTACGGGAAGGAGGGACGAGCACTGAAGCTTTCTTT
CDR3: CASVREGGTSTEAFF

size: NA
V: TRBV7-2
D: NA
J: TRBJ2-2
DNA: TGTGCCAGCAGCCCCGTGGGGTCCGTGGAGCTGTTTTTT
CDR3: CASSPVGSVELFF

size: many
V: TRBV2
D: NA
J: TRBJ2-5
DNA: TGTGCCAGCAGTAAAGAGACTAGGGAAGGGACCCAGTACTTC
CDR3: CASSKETREGTQYF

size: many
V: TRBV3-1
D: NA
J: TRBJ1-1
DNA: TGTGCCAGCAGTACCCTCGGGGCAAGCACTGAAGCTTTCTTT
CDR3: CASSTLGASTEAFF

size: many
V: TRBV7-2
D: NA
J: TRBJ2-7
DNA: TGTGCCAGCAGCTTAGACAGGGGGGGGATATACGAGCAGTACTTC
CDR3: CASSLDRGGIYEQYF

size: NA
V: TRBV7-9
D: NA
J: TRBJ2-6
DNA: TGTGCCAGCAGCTCCTGGGCGGAGGCCAACGTCCTGACTTTC
CDR3: CASSSWAEANVLTF

size: NA
V: TRBV5-1
D: NA
J: TRBJ1-2
DNA: TGCGCCAGCAGCCACGAGGTTGGGATCCGCTGGGGGGGCTACACCTTC
CDR3: CASSHEVGIRWGGYTF

size: many
V: TRBV27
D: NA
J: TRBJ1-4
DNA: TGTGCCAGCAGTTTTGGGGTAGAGGAAAAACTGTTTTTT
CDR3: CASSFGVEEKLFF

size: few
V: TRBV5-4
D: TRBD2
J: TRBJ2-3
DNA: TGTGCCAGCAGCGTGACTAGCGGATTAGCAGATACGCAGTATTTT
CDR3: CASSVTSGLADTQYF

size: NA
V: TRBV7-2
D: TRBD1
J: TRBJ2-7
DNA: TGTGCCAGCAGCCAGCGACAGGGCCTCTCCTACGAGCAGTACTTC
CDR3: CASSQRQGLSYEQYF

size: many
V: TRBV2
D: NA
J: TRBJ2-5
DNA: TGTGCCAGCAGTGAAGGAGGGATACCCCAAGAGACCCAGTACTTC
CDR3: CASSEGGIPQETQYF

size: few
V: TRBV6-1
D: NA
J: TRBJ1-2
DNA: TGTGCCAGCCGGGACACATTATATGGCTACACCTTC
CDR3: CASRDTLYGYTF

size: NA
V: TRBV7-9
D: NA
J: TRBJ1-2
DNA: TGTGCCAGCAGACCTCATCGGGGCGGCCTCTATGGCTACACCTTC
CDR3: CASRPHRGGLYGYTF

size: NA
V: TRBV11-2
D: NA
J: TRBJ1-1
DNA: TGTGCCAGCAGCTTCGGCGACCGAAAGAACACTGAAGCTTTCTTT
CDR3: CASSFGDRKNTEAFF

size: NA
V: TRBV3-1
D: NA
J: TRBJ1-2
DNA: TGTGCCAGCAGCCAAGATTTAGGCTCGGGTGGCTACACCTTC
CDR3: CASSQDLGSGGYTF

size: many
V: TRBV28
D: TRBD1
J: TRBJ1-1
DNA: TGTGCCAGCAGCCGGAACAGGGGGCGAGGGACTGAAGCTTTCTTT
CDR3: CASSRNRGRGTEAFF

size: few
V: TRBV19
D: TRBD1
J: TRBJ2-2
DNA: TGTGCCAGTAGGACAGGGTACACCGGGGAGCTGTTTTTT
CDR3: CASRTGYTGELFF

size: NA
V: TRBV6-6
D: TRBD1
J: TRBJ1-6
DNA: TGTGCCAGCAGTTACCTAGGACAGGGTGATTCACCCCTCCACTTT
CDR3: CASSYLGQGDSPLHF

size: many
V: TRBV20-1
D: NA
J: TRBJ2-3
DNA: TGCAGTGCTAGGGATCTACTGGGGGTTCGGGGCACAGATACGCAGTATTTT
CDR3: CSARDLLGVRGTDTQYF

size: few
V: TRBV7-6
D: NA
J: TRBJ1-5
DNA: TGTGCCAGCAGCGATGGGACGAATCAGCCCCAGCATTTT
CDR3: CASSDGTNQPQHF

size: many
V: TRBV10-3
D: NA
J: TRBJ1-5
DNA: TGTGCCATCAGCTTGACGGGAGATCAGCCCCAGCATTTT
CDR3: CAISLTGDQPQHF

size: NA
V: TRBV11-1
D: TRBD2
J: TRBJ2-7
DNA: TGTGCCAGCAGCCCCTGGCGGGGGGCCTGCTACGAGCAGTACTTC
CDR3: CASSPWRGACYEQYF

size: NA
V: TRBV2
D: NA
J: TRBJ1-2
DNA: TGTGCCAGCGCGAACAGGGATGGCTACACCTTC
CDR3: CASANRDGYTF

size: NA
V: TRBV6-5
D: NA
J: TRBJ1-6
DNA: TGTGCCGGCGAGAACAGGGTTAATTCACCCCTCCACTTT
CDR3: CAGENRVNSPLHF

size: NA
V: TRBV7-2
D: NA
J: TRBJ2-5
DNA: TGTGCCAGCAGCTTCACCGGGAGTACAGAGACCGAGTACTTC
CDR3: CASSFTGSTETEYF

size: many
V: TRBV6-6
D: NA
J: TRBJ1-2
DNA: TGTGCCAGCAGTTACGAGGCGGACTATGGCTACACCTTC
CDR3: CASSYEADYGYTF

size: many
V: TRBV6-2/TRBV6-3
D: TRBD2
J: TRBJ2-5
DNA: TGTGCCAGCAGTTACGGTAGGACTAGCGGGGCACAAGAGACCCAGTACTTC
CDR3: CASSYGRTSGAQETQYF

size: many
V: TRBV4-1
D: TRBD1
J: TRBJ2-1
DNA: TGCGCCAGCAGCCAAGTAGAACCAGGGGGAAATGAGCAGTTCTTC
CDR3: CASSQVEPGGNEQFF

size: few
V: TRBV5-6
D: NA
J: TRBJ1-5
DNA: TGTGCCAGCAGCTTACAGGAACTCAATCAGCCCCAGCATTTT
CDR3: CASSLQELNQPQHF

size: many
V: TRBV20-1
D: NA
J: TRBJ1-5
DNA: TGCAGTGCTAGAGATTTTGGCAGGGCTAATCAGCCCCAGCATTTT
CDR3: CSARDFGRANQPQHF

size: NA
V: TRBV19
D: TRBD2
J: TRBJ2-2
DNA: TGTGCCAGTAGTATAGATCAGACTAGCGGTGGGGAGCTGTTTTTT
CDR3: CASSIDQTSGGELFF

size: few
V: TRBV5-1
D: TRBD2
J: TRBJ2-5
DNA: TGCGCCAGCAGCGTCCAGCGGGGGGGCTCGGAGACCCAGTACTTC
CDR3: CASSVQRGGSETQYF

size: many
V: TRBV6-6
D: TRBD2
J: TRBJ2-7
DNA: TGTGCCAGCAGTTACTCGAGTCGGGGGGGCCGAAACGAGCAGTACTTC
CDR3: CASSYSSRGGRNEQYF

size: many
V: TRBV12-3/TRBV12-4
D: NA
J: TRBJ1-5
DNA: TGTGCCACTGCCCCGAGCAATCAGCCCCAGCATTTT
CDR3: CATAPSNQPQHF

size: many
V: TRBV6-1
D: TRBD1
J: TRBJ2-6
DNA: TGTGCCACCCGGGACAGAAGTTCTGGGGCCAACGTCCTGACTTTC
CDR3: CATRDRSSGANVLTF

size: NA
V: TRBV7-2
D: NA
J: TRBJ1-5
DNA: TGTGCCAGCAGCCGCCACTCGGGCGACTTAAGCGGGCAGCCCCAGCATTTT
CDR3: CASSRHSGDLSGQPQHF

size: many
V: TRBV6-1
D: NA
J: TRBJ2-7
DNA: TGTGCCATCAACCGGGGTGTCTTCTCCTACGAGCAGTACTTC
CDR3: CAINRGVFSYEQYF

size: many
V: TRBV7-2
D: NA
J: TRBJ1-3
DNA: TGTGCCAGCAGCTTAGAAGTGACCGCTAACACCATATATTTT
CDR3: CASSLEVTANTIYF

size: many
V: TRBV4-2
D: TRBD1
J: TRBJ2-7
DNA: TGTGCCAGCAGCCCCAAGACCCAGGGGGCCACCTACGAGCAGTACTTC
CDR3: CASSPKTQGATYEQYF

size: many
V: TRBV6-1
D: TRBD2
J: TRBJ2-1
DNA: TGTGCCAGCAGTGTACCGGGACTAGCAGTTCAGTTCTTC
CDR3: CASSVPGLAVQFF

size: NA
V: TRBV6-2/TRBV6-3
D: TRBD1
J: TRBJ1-6
DNA: TGTGCAAGCAGTTACCTGTCAGGGGGCAATTCACCCCTCCACTTT
CDR3: CASSYLSGGNSPLHF

size: many
V: TRBV4-2
D: NA
J: TRBJ2-5
DNA: TGTGCCAGCAGCCTTTCACTAGCACAAGAGACCCAGTACTTC
CDR3: CASSLSLAQETQYF

size: many
V: TRBV3-1
D: NA
J: TRBJ1-3
DNA: TGTGCCAGCAGCCCCCGAATGAACTCTGGAAACACCATATATTTT
CDR3: CASSPRMNSGNTIYF

size: many
V: TRBV27
D: NA
J: TRBJ1-4
DNA: TGTGCCAGCAGTTTGAGGGAGGGGGAAAAACTGTTTTTT
CDR3: CASSLREGEKLFF

size: many
V: TRBV6-1
D: NA
J: TRBJ1-2
DNA: TGTGCCACCTCGGAGGGCGACTATGGCTACACCTTC
CDR3: CATSEGDYGYTF

size: NA
V: TRBV18
D: TRBD1
J: TRBJ1-1
DNA: TGTGCCAGCTCAGGGACAGGGAGGGACACTGAAGCTTTCTTT
CDR3: CASSGTGRDTEAFF

size: few
V: TRBV3-1
D: TRBD2
J: TRBJ2-5
DNA: TGTGCCAGCGGGAGGGACGGAGCGGAGACCCAGTACTTC
CDR3: CASGRDGAETQYF

size: many
V: TRBV18
D: NA
J: TRBJ2-5
DNA: TGTGCCAGCTCACCAGAACGAGAGACCCAGTACTTC
CDR3: CASSPERETQYF

size: many
V: TRBV6-1
D: NA
J: TRBJ1-4
DNA: TGTGCCAGCAGAAATCCGGGAACGGCCGAAAAACTGTTTTTT
CDR3: CASRNPGTAEKLFF

size: many
V: TRBV29-1
D: NA
J: TRBJ1-1
DNA: TGCAGCACCAGGGTTCTTGTCACTGAAGCTTTCTTT
CDR3: CSTRVLVTEAFF

size: many
V: TRBV19
D: NA
J: TRBJ1-1
DNA: TGTGCCAGTAGTACCATAATACCGGGGGAGGGAACTGAAGCTTTCTTT
CDR3: CASSTIIPGEGTEAFF

size: many
V: TRBV20-1
D: TRBD2
J: TRBJ2-1
DNA: TGCAGTGCTAGAGCTAGCGGGGGGTACAATGAGCAGTTCTTC
CDR3: CSARASGGYNEQFF

size: many
V: TRBV12-3/TRBV12-4
D: NA
J: TRBJ1-4
DNA: TGTGCCAGCAGGGGGATCTCCGACTATGAAAAACTGTTTTTT
CDR3: CASRGISDYEKLFF